The following is a TCR beta chain sequence with its context. The antigen is unknown. The germline gives CDR1 SNHLY, CDR2 FYNNEI. V shed 5 bases and J 8 bases; nucleotides not matched to a gene: 3. The CDR3 covers 13 residues. The data are from a study of T cell responses to AZD1222 COVID-19 vaccine. Overall study: Researchers grouped second doses given at about 4 or about 12 weeks into one pool. Broader study findings: Repertoires were obtained only post-peak T cell response. Donors, mostly white British, included more females; clonal diversity was possibly underestimated. Recipients of AZD1222 seropositive at baseline numbered only 5 to 7.

Clones were read by immunoSEQ multiplex PCR, and TCRdb kept only the in-frame ones, dropping some. The sample has around 200,000 clones, approximately 86% seen once. This TCR was recovered from an adult in good health. This chain joins TRBV2 and TRBJ2-1, with 10 bases lining up with TRBD2. Specimen: peripheral blood, collected on day 0 of AZD1222 vaccination. The CDR3: CASSPGTSDEQFF. In DNA form, the CDR3 reads TGTGCCAGCAGTCCCGGGACTAGCGATGAGCAGTTCTTC.